A single count supports the clone carrying this T cell receptor (beta chain). Antigen unknown. This sample stems from a study of a mutant IDH1 vaccine in newly diagnosed glioma. Overall study: Receipt of radiotherapy, temozolomide, or both preceded the study, and most received both. Weeks 35 and 47 hosted visits V12 and V13, respectively. Study outcomes and limitations: The vaccine induced immune responses, and these occurred in 93.3% of patients.

Time point indicated: week 35, safety follow-up. With topical imiquimod, each dose of the vaccine consisted of 300 ug of mutant IDH1 20-mer peptide. Sequencing used immunoSEQ multiplex PCR; TCRdb keeps in-frame clones, though not all of them. The repertoire holds 45,000 to 55,000 clones, with about three quarters as singletons. This receptor was taken from a man aged 40-50 years with glioma. This specimen was PBMCs, taken from a glioma patient whose treatment included an IDH1 peptide vaccine.

CDR3 sequence reads: CASSLKAYPTGATDTQYF. CDR3 bases: TGTGCCAGCAGCTTAAAGGCGTACCCGACAGGGGCCACAGATACGCAGTATTTT. The rearrangement uses TRBV7-8 and TRBJ2-3, with TRBD1 matching over 8 bases. The germline gives CDR1 SGHVS, CDR2 FQNEAQ. Trimming removed 2 bases from V and 2 bases from J; junction bases left unmatched: 12. This CDR3 comprises 18 residues.